Below are 23 T cell receptor beta chains sequenced from a single sample in a study of cytotoxic CD8 clonotypes in ibrutinib-treated CLL. Repertoires were generated with immunoSEQ multiplex PCR, while TCRdb's copy carries only in-frame clones and drops some. The table lists more than 200,000 clones, roughly 70% of them singletons. The starting material was PBMCs, obtained after 24 months of ibrutinib treatment. The receptors come from a human donor with chronic lymphocytic leukemia.

Note on this clone: Relative to the germline gene, one junction end is altered; a read error may explain this. The rearrangement uses TRBV7-7 and TRBJ2-1; TRBD2 is a possible D gene (5 bases). Germline V gives CDR1 SSHAT, CDR2 FNYEAQ (reference sequence). The CDR3 totals 14 residues. This chain's CDR3 is CASSLAPVGAKQFF. Here the CDR3 DNA reads TGTGCTAGCAGCTTAGCGCCGGTCGGAGCTAAGCAGTTCTTC.

This clone came up a few times. The genes are TRBV7-6 and TRBJ1-1; 8 bases align to TRBD1. The CDR3 is 14 amino acids. V was clipped by 3 bases and J by 4 bases; unmatched bases: 4. CDR1 is SGHVS, CDR2 FNYEAQ, per germline. The CDR3 region has the DNA TGTGCCAGCAGCTTCGGACAGGGATCCACTGAAGCTTTCTTT. It codes for CASSFGQGSTEAFF.

The genes are TRBV28 and TRBJ1-3; D is ambiguous. The ends were cut back, 6 bases at V and 2 bases at J, with 8 bases in the middle. From germline, CDR1 is MDHEN and CDR2 SYDVKM. The CDR3 runs to 13 residues. CDR3 nucleotides: TGTGCCAGCAGCCGGGCCCCTGGAAACACCATATATTTT. Translated, it gives CASSRAPGNTIYF. The variable domain in full, with the rest retrieved from reference TRBV28 and TRBJ1-3, is DVKVTQSSRYLVKRTGEKVFLECVQDMDHENMFWYRQDPGLGLRLIYFSYDVKMKEKGDIPEGYSVSREKKERFSLILESASTNQTSMYLCASSRAPGNTIYFGEGSWLTVV.

The chain is built from TRBV18 and TRBJ2-7; D gene ambiguous. V lost 3 bases, J lost 2 bases, and 11 bases lay in between. Germline-derived CDR1 and CDR2 are KGHSH and LQKENI. The CDR3 is 14 amino acids. Here the CDR3 DNA reads TGTGCCAGCTCACCCTCATATTCAACCTACGAGCAGTACTTC. This gives the protein CASSPSYSTYEQYF.

This chain links TRBV2 with TRBJ2-5, with 8 positions matching TRBD2. The CDR3 runs to 15 residues. Germline CDR1 SNHLY, CDR2 FYNNEI. V gave up 5 bases and J gave up 1 base; unmatched junction bases: 6. The CDR3 loop is CASSYGGRSQETQYF. For the CDR3, the DNA is TGTGCCAGCAGTTACGGCGGGAGGTCCCAAGAGACCCAGTACTTC.

This chain connects TRBV5-1 to TRBJ2-3, with TRBD2 as a possible D gene (7 bases). The CDR3 runs to 13 residues. The germline gives CDR1 SGHRS, CDR2 YFSETQ. V lost 7 bases to trimming and J lost 2 bases, with 11 bases between them. CDR3 sequence reads: CASGGAFTDTQYF. The CDR3 DNA follows: TGCGCCAGCGGGGGGGCTTTCACAGATACGCAGTATTTT.

This clone was picked up a small number of times. The chain joins TRBV10-2 to TRBJ2-5; 7 bases are a match to TRBD1. The CDR3 covers 14 residues. Germline V lookup: CDR1 WSHSY, CDR2 SAAADI. Trimming at V came to 4 bases and at J to 3 bases, leaving 5 bases not matched to a gene. The CDR3 here is CASSVTGAKETQYF. In DNA form, the CDR3 reads TGCGCCAGCAGTGTTACAGGGGCAAAAGAGACCCAGTACTTC.

The chain has TRBV19 and TRBJ1-2, with unresolved D. The CDR3 has 14 amino acids. Trimming stripped 5 bases from V and 4 bases from J, with 14 bases between. CDR1 and CDR2 (germline): LNHDA, SQIVND (reference sequence). CDR3: CASSPGIVFYGYTF. DNA of the CDR3: TGTGCCAGTAGTCCCGGAATAGTCTTCTATGGCTACACCTTC.

The chain is built from TRBV18 and TRBJ1-1; no reliable D call. The germline V gene encodes CDR1 KGHSH and CDR2 LQKENI. The CDR3 extends over 15 amino acids. Trimming took 0 bases from V and 1 from J, leaving 9 bases between them. The CDR3 bases are TGTGCCAGCTCACCACCGTCACAGAAGAACACTGAAGCTTTCTTT. Its translation: CASSPPSQKNTEAFF.

This clone appeared a few times. This sequence joins TRBV7-3 and TRBJ2-1, with 16 bases fitting TRBD2. Germline lookup yields CDR1 SGHTA and CDR2 FQGTGA. This CDR3 comprises 20 residues. The trim removed 7 bases at V and 2 bases at J, leaving 14 bases unmatched. CDR3 region: CASTLPVGTSGRVPYNEQFF. In DNA, the CDR3 is TGTGCCAGCACCCTGCCCGTGGGGACTAGCGGGAGGGTCCCCTACAATGAGCAGTTCTTC.

This clone was found a few times. The chain has TRBV5-4 and TRBJ2-1; D might be TRBD2 (6 bases). CDR1 SGHNT and CDR2 YYREEE come from the germline V gene (reference sequence). This CDR3 spans 16 amino acids. Deletions cut 0 bases from V and 3 bases from J, with 13 bases between. The CDR3 DNA sequence: TGTGCCAGCAGCTTGGGGAATAGCGGCCTCTACAATGAGCAGTTCTTC. It codes for CASSLGNSGLYNEQFF.

The rearrangement uses TRBV9 and TRBJ2-2; 7 positions match TRBD2. The V and J ends lost 2 bases and 0 bases, in that order; junction bases with no gene match: 4. CDR3 length: 16 amino acids. Germline lookup yields CDR1 SGDLS and CDR2 YYNGEE. CDR3 sequence: CASSVTSATNTGELFF. The DNA of the CDR3 is TGTGCCAGCAGCGTTACTAGCGCAACGAACACCGGGGAGCTGTTTTTT. The full variable domain, its missing parts supplied by reference TRBV9 and TRBJ2-2, is DSGVTQTPKHLITATGQRVTLRCSPRSGDLSVYWYQQSLDQGLQFLIQYYNGEERAKGNILERFSAQQFPDLHSELNLSSLELGDSALYFCASSVTSATNTGELFFGEGSRLTVL.

The chain has TRBV29-1 and TRBJ2-5; 11 bases agree with TRBD1. CDR1 is SQVTM, CDR2 ANQGSEA, per germline. V shed 6 bases and J 5 bases; nucleotides not matched to a gene: 11. The CDR3 has 15 amino acids. CDR3 sequence: CSVRGGGQGGETQYF. The CDR3 region has the DNA TGCAGCGTCAGAGGCGGGGGACAGGGGGGCGAGACCCAGTACTTC. Together with reference TRBV29-1 and TRBJ2-5, the CDR3 gives the full variable domain: SAVISQKPSRDICQRGTSLTIQCQVDSQVTMMFWYRQQPGQSLTLIATANQGSEATYESGFVIDKFPISRPNLTFSTLTVSNMSPEDSSIYLCSVRGGGQGGETQYFGPGTRLLVL.

This rearrangement joins TRBV10-3 to TRBJ1-2; D is unresolved. The CDR3 extends over 11 amino acids. V was clipped by 4 bases and J by 7 bases, with 7 bases between them. Germline loops: CDR1 ENHRY, CDR2 SYGVKD. The CDR3 reads CAISGAFGYTF. DNA of the CDR3: TGTGCCATCAGTGGGGCTTTTGGCTACACCTTC.

DNA of the CDR3: TGCGCCAGCAGCCAAGAGCTAGCGGGGTCCGTCAATGAGCAGTTCTTC. Protein product: CASSQELAGSVNEQFF. The chain combines TRBV4-1 with TRBJ2-1; 9 nucleotides match TRBD2. V was pared by 0 bases and J by 6 bases, with 6 bases of the junction left unmatched. There are 16 residues in the CDR3. Germline CDR1 reads MGHRA; CDR2 reads YSYEKL.

J is TRBJ1-1 and V is TRBV28; D remains ambiguous. This CDR3 has 14 amino acids. Germline-derived CDR1 and CDR2 are MDHEN and SYDVKM. Trimming shortened V by 2 bases and J by 0 bases, and 7 bases separated the two germline ends. The CDR3 spells CASSLHRVNTEAFF. CDR3 sequence (DNA): TGTGCCAGCAGTTTACACCGGGTGAACACTGAAGCTTTCTTT.

The V call is TRBV27, the J call TRBJ2-1, with 11 positions matching TRBD2. Looked up from germline, CDR1 is MNHEY and CDR2 is SMNVEV (reference sequence). The CDR3 loop spans 18 amino acids. After removal of 6 bases from V and 3 bases from J, the junction contained 13 bases not matched to a gene. The CDR3 coding sequence is TGTGCCAGCAGACTGGGACTAGCGGCCCCCTACCTCTACAATGAGCAGTTCTTC. It translates to CASRLGLAAPYLYNEQFF.

This chain joins TRBV6-5 and TRBJ2-5; D uncertain. CDR3 length equals 13 residues. Germline CDR1 is MNHEY and CDR2 is SVGAGI. Trimming took off 2 bases at V and 2 bases at J, with 6 bases between the two ends. This CDR3 reads CASSYRRQETQYF. CDR3 in DNA: TGTGCCAGCAGTTACAGGAGACAAGAGACCCAGTACTTC.

J is TRBJ2-1 and V is TRBV25-1, with 7 bases that match TRBD2. The CDR3 length is 17 residues. Losses at the gene ends were 0 bases for V and 5 bases for J; bases not matched to a gene: 10. Germline loops: CDR1 MGHDK, CDR2 SYGVNS. For the CDR3, the DNA is TGTGCCAGCAGTGAATATCGGGGGGTCGGGGGGAACAATGAGCAGTTCTTC. Its translation is CASSEYRGVGGNNEQFF.

The J gene is TRBJ2-2, the V gene TRBV25-1, with 12 bases lining up with TRBD2. Germline loops: CDR1 MGHDK, CDR2 SYGVNS. CDR3 length: 17 residues. J gave up 4 bases and V 5 bases, and 8 bases lay outside the gene matches. This CDR3 reads CASSPLAGGSGTGELFF. The CDR3 DNA sequence: TGTGCCAGCAGTCCCCTAGCGGGAGGGAGTGGCACCGGGGAGCTGTTTTTT.

The chain links TRBV7-8 to TRBJ1-1, with 7 bases identical to TRBD1. Per the germline V gene, CDR1 is SGHVS and CDR2 is FQNEAQ. The CDR3 sequence is 15 residues long. With V trimmed by 5 bases and J by 1 base, 7 bases remained unmatched. CDR3 DNA: TGTGCCAGCAGCCCGCGGACAGGATCGAACACTGAAGCTTTCTTT. Translation: CASSPRTGSNTEAFF.

This clone was observed a few times. The V call is TRBV11-3, the J call TRBJ2-5, with a possible D match to TRBD1 (5 bases). This CDR3 is built from 13 residues. The germline CDR1 and CDR2 sequences are SGHNT and YENEEA. V was shortened by 1 base and J by 4 bases, with 7 bases between the two germline ends. CDR3 protein: CASSLGRAETQYF. CDR3 bases: TGTGCCAGCAGCTTAGGCAGGGCAGAGACCCAGTACTTC.

The chain has TRBV5-1 and TRBJ2-7; either TRBD1 or TRBD2 may fit D (5 bases each). This CDR3 has 17 amino acids. With 2 bases removed from V and 2 bases from J, the gap between germline ends came to 20 bases. The germline CDR1 and CDR2 sequences are SGHRS and YFSETQ. The CDR3: CASSFDVPGRKTYEQYF. In DNA, the CDR3 is TGCGCCAGCAGCTTTGACGTCCCGGGACGCAAAACCTACGAGCAGTACTTC.